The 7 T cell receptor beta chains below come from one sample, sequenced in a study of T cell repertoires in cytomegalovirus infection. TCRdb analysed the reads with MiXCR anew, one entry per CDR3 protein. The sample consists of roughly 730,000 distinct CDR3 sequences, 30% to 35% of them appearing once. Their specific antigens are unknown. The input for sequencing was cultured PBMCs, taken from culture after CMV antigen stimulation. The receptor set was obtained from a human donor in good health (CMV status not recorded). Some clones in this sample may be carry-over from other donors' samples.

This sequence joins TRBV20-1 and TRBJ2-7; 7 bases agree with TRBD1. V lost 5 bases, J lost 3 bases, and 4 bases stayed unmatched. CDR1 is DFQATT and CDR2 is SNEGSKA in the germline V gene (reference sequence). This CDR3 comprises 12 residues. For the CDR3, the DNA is TGCAGTGCTCTCCGGGACAGCTACGAGCAGTACTTC. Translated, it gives CSALRDSYEQYF.

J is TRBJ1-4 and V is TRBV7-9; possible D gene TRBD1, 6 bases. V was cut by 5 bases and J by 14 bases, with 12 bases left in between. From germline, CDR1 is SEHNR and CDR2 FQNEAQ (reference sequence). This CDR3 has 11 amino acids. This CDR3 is CASSPGQSLFF. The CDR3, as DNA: TGTGCCAGCAGCCCCGGACAGTCCCTGTTTTTT.

CDR3 sequence reads: CASSRSSGYYNEQFF. The CDR3 nucleotides read TGTGCCAGCAGCCGCTCTAGCGGCTATTACAATGAGCAGTTCTTC. The chain employs TRBV7-2 and TRBJ2-1, with 7 nucleotides matching TRBD2. Germline V lookup: CDR1 SGHTA, CDR2 FQGNSA. This CDR3 contains 15 residues. The junction had 8 bases not matched to a gene; V was cut back by 5 bases and J by 4 bases.

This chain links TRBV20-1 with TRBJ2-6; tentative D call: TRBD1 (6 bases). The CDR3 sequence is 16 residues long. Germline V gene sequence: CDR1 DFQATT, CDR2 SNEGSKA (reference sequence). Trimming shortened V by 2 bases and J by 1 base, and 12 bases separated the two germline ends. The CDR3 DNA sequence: TGCAGTGCTAGAACAGGGCTGAGATCTGGGGCCAACGTCCTGACTTTC. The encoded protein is CSARTGLRSGANVLTF.

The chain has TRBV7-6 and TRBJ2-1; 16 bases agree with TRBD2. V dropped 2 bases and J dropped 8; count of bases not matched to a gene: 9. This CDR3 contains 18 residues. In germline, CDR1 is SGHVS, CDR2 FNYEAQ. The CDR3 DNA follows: TGTGCCAGCAGCTTACCTCCGGGACTAGCGGGGGGGCCCTATGAGCAGTTCTTC. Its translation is CASSLPPGLAGGPYEQFF.

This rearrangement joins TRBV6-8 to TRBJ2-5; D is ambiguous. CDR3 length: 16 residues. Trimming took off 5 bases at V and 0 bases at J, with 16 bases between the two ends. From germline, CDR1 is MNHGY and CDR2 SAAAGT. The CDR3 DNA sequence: TGTGCCAGCAGTCCTAGTTTCGTCCTCCACCAAGAGACCCAGTACTTC. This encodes CASSPSFVLHQETQYF.

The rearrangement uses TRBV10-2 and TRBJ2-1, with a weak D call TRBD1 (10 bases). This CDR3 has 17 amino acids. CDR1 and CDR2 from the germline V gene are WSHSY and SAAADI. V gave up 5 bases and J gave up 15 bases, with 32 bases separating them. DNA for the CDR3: TGCGCCAGCAGTACCCCTACGGGACAGGGGAAAGGCGGGAGGGCGTTCTTC. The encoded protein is CASSTPTGQGKGGRAFF.